These T cell receptor beta chains were read from a single sample in a study of cytomegalovirus exposure and HLA in healthy donors. Profiling relied on immunoSEQ multiplex PCR, and the TCRdb table lists in-frame clones only, not all of them. The repertoire holds fewer than 100,000 clones, with roughly 94% as singletons. The source material was PBMCs. These receptors all come from a woman between 18 and 30 years old in good health and CMV-seropositive. Each CDR3 is given with its conserved first and last residue.

v_call cdr3_aa
TRBV6-1 CASSWTGDNQPQHF
TRBV28 CASSAPPGGSDQPQHF
TRBV9 CASSVMGQSNSPLHF
TRBV7-2 CASSWAGGAYGYTF
TRBV28 CASSFLGGSETQYF
TRBV4-2 CASSQDGGTNEKLFF
TRBV5-1 CASSLGQGRDYGYTF
TRBV4-2 CASSHFAGVLGPLTGELFF
TRBV19 CASSIARAGGANVLTF
TRBV4-1 CASTRQPNYGYTF
TRBV6-5 CASSPLRGAYEQYF
TRBV6-5 CASSYSKASGNTIYF
TRBV19 CASSIGGAQGQPQHF
TRBV5-4 CASSLEARETQYF
TRBV18 CASSTGGTNEKLFF
TRBV7-6 CASSFPPSTDTQYF
TRBV28 CASSSSYEQYF
TRBV5-4 CASSLSGTGPYEQYF
TRBV5-4 CASRAETASSYEQYF
TRBV15 CATSQDRADYTF
TRBV5-1 CASSLAGQGAYEQYF
TRBV4-3 CASSQGIPGVGEKLFF
TRBV19 CASSITSGNTGELFF
TRBV28 CASSDRVNQPQHF
TRBV5-8 CASDFTGYNEKLFF
TRBV5-4 CASSLDYLLAGGGYEQYF
TRBV4-2 CASSQDRLAGGPLLQFF
TRBV11-2 CASSYTAPSGANVLTF
TRBV7-9 CASSLHGPSEAFF
TRBV28 CASSLGAYQETQYF
TRBV27 CASRPYGGVAGELFF
TRBV5-1 CASSRGHEGPNEQFF
TRBV23-1 CASSQSGLAGSSNTGELFF
TRBV7-6 CASSYGLADNTGELFF
TRBV7-8 CASSLVRTSGVFDEQFF